These 28 T cell receptor beta chains originate from one sample sequenced in a study of OX40 agonist ivuxolimab in advanced cancers. This table comes from immunoSEQ multiplex PCR, and its TCRdb copy is limited to in-frame clones, with some not included. The sample includes around 75,000 clones, approximately 80% of them seen just once. The sequencing used CD4+ or CD8+ T cells sorted from blood, collected in a trial of the OX40 agonist ivuxolimab. The receptors here all came from an adult with an advanced solid tumor such as melanoma, head and neck, liver or kidney cancer.

J is TRBJ2-3 and V is TRBV28; D call uncertain. Trimming took off 7 bases at V and 1 base at J, with 12 bases between the two ends. The CDR3 contains 14 residues. CDR1 MDHEN and CDR2 SYDVKM come from the germline V gene. The DNA of the CDR3 is TGTGCCAGCACCCGGCCCGTGGGCACAGATACGCAGTATTTT. It specifies CASTRPVGTDTQYF.

The genes are TRBV9 and TRBJ1-3, with 9 bases matching TRBD1. Unmatched junction bases numbered 8, after V lost 4 bases and J lost 3 bases. CDR3 size: 16 residues. The germline gives CDR1 SGDLS, CDR2 YYNGEE. The CDR3 DNA sequence: TGTGCCAGCAGCCTGGGGACAGGGCAGGTTGGAAACACCATATATTTT. Residues: CASSLGTGQVGNTIYF.

This chain links TRBV6-5 with TRBJ2-5; the D is unclear. The CDR3 runs to 15 residues. Looked up from germline, CDR1 is MNHEY and CDR2 is SVGAGI. V dropped 0 bases and J dropped 2 bases, with 10 bases sitting between them. The CDR3 bases are TGTGCCAGCAGTTACTCTGGCACCCTTCAAGAGACCCAGTACTTC. Its protein product is CASSYSGTLQETQYF.

This chain links TRBV7-9 with TRBJ2-5; possibly TRBD2 for D (6 bases). Germline CDR1 and CDR2: SEHNR and FQNEAQ (reference sequence). The ends were cut back, 0 bases at V and 5 bases at J, with 7 bases in the middle. The CDR3 consists of 13 residues. DNA for the CDR3: TGTGCCAGCAGCTTAGCTGGGGGGGAGACCCAGTACTTC. As protein: CASSLAGGETQYF.

Worth noting for this clone: One end of the junction is discordant with germline, which a read error may explain. V and J are TRBV5-4 and TRBJ1-1; D gene ambiguous. CDR3 size: 15 residues. Germline values: CDR1 SGHNT, CDR2 YYREEE (reference sequence). CDR3 protein: CASSQDLSVNAEAFF. In DNA form, the CDR3 reads TGTGCCAGCAGCCAAGATCTCTCGGTGAACGCTGAAGCTTTCTTT.

The chain carries TRBV14 and TRBJ2-5, with D perhaps matching TRBD1 (5 bases). V lost 1 base and J lost 3, with 18 bases in between. Germline lookup yields CDR1 SGHDN and CDR2 FVKESK. This CDR3 contains 17 residues. The CDR3, as DNA: TGTGCCAGCAGCCAAGCTATAGGGGCGCCAGGGAAAGAGACCCAGTACTTC. It yields the protein CASSQAIGAPGKETQYF.

The chain combines TRBV29-1 with TRBJ1-5; tentatively, D is TRBD1 (5 bases). Germline loops: CDR1 SQVTM, CDR2 ANQGSEA. The CDR3 spans 14 residues. V lost 7 bases and J 0 bases, leaving 13 bases between the germline ends. CDR3 region: CSASRGISNQPQHF. The CDR3 nucleotides are TGCAGCGCGTCACGGGGGATTAGCAATCAGCCCCAGCATTTT.

V and J are TRBV6-5 and TRBJ2-1; D unclear. CDR1 is MNHEY, CDR2 SVGAGI, per germline. The CDR3 totals 14 residues. V was trimmed by 0 bases and J by 6 bases, leaving 9 bases between them. The CDR3 sequence is CASSYSNSGNEQFF. CDR3 coding DNA: TGTGCCAGCAGTTACTCGAACTCGGGCAATGAGCAGTTCTTC.

This clone was picked up one time. The chain carries TRBV4-1 and TRBJ1-1, with D possibly TRBD1 on 6 matching bases. In germline, CDR1 is MGHRA, CDR2 YSYEKL. The length of the CDR3 is 16 residues. V was clipped by 2 bases and J by 3 bases, with 16 bases between them. The CDR3 reads CASSQQQGGADTEAFF. The CDR3 bases are TGCGCCAGCAGCCAACAACAGGGAGGGGCCGACACTGAAGCTTTCTTT.

The chain combines TRBV29-1 with TRBJ2-3, with TRBD2 matching 11 bases. From germline, CDR1 is SQVTM and CDR2 ANQGSEA. Trimming removed 3 bases from V and 6 bases from J; junction bases left unmatched: 2. This CDR3 region has 13 residues. As DNA, the CDR3 is TGCAGCGTTGACCGGACTAGCGGGGATACGCAGTATTTT. Protein: CSVDRTSGDTQYF.

The genes are TRBV14 and TRBJ1-4; TRBD1 is a possible D gene (5 bases). CDR1 is SGHDN and CDR2 is FVKESK in the germline V gene. There are 15 residues in the CDR3. The V and J ends lost 1 base and 8 bases respectively, with 14 bases between them. The DNA of the CDR3 is TGTGCCAGCAGCCAAGTCTCCGGGGGTGGCGAAAAACTGTTTTTT. It is translated as CASSQVSGGGEKLFF.

V and J are TRBV19 and TRBJ1-5; 7 bases agree with TRBD1. CDR3 length: 18 residues. Germline CDR1 reads LNHDA; CDR2 reads SQIVND (reference sequence). With V trimmed by 5 bases and J by 4 bases, 17 bases remained unmatched. CDR3 coding DNA: TGTGCCAGTAGTGCTCACGTTGGGCGGGACAGCTCAAATCAGCCCCAGCATTTT. It encodes CASSAHVGRDSSNQPQHF.

CDR3 residues: CASTSAQNRHEQYF. CDR3 DNA sequence: TGTGCCAGCACCTCGGCACAGAACCGCCACGAGCAGTACTTC. The chain has TRBV7-9 and TRBJ2-7, with unresolved D. V was pared by 7 bases and J by 5 bases, with 18 bases between. The CDR3 length is 14 residues. Looked up from germline, CDR1 is SEHNR and CDR2 is FQNEAQ (reference sequence).

This clone was detected only a few times. The chain carries TRBV7-9 and TRBJ2-3; D unresolved. The CDR3 covers 13 residues. Per germline, CDR1 SEHNR and CDR2 FQNEAQ (reference sequence). V was trimmed by 5 bases and J by 5 bases, leaving 11 bases between them. The DNA for the CDR3 is TGTGCCAGCAGCGAAAATAGTGGAGATACGCAGTATTTT. Amino acids: CASSENSGDTQYF.

This chain uses TRBV5-4 with TRBJ2-3; the match to TRBD1 covers 8 bases. From germline, CDR1 is SGHNT and CDR2 YYREEE (reference sequence). The trim removed 4 bases at V and 2 bases at J, leaving 9 bases unmatched. This CDR3 contains 16 residues. The CDR3 DNA reads as TGTGCCAGCAGCGGAGCCGGACAGGGCTTCACAGATACGCAGTATTTT. Translation gives CASSGAGQGFTDTQYF.

The V gene is TRBV28, the J gene TRBJ2-5; weak D call: TRBD1 (6 bases). The CDR3 sequence is 12 residues long. The germline V and J ends were trimmed by 5 bases and 5 bases, with 9 bases remaining between them. Germline CDR1 is MDHEN and CDR2 is SYDVKM. The CDR3 DNA reads TGTGCCAGCAGTCTGGGGGCGGAGACCCAGTACTTC. Residues: CASSLGAETQYF.

The CDR3 protein is CASSDVEQPQHF. The CDR3 region has the DNA TGTGCCAGCAGCGACGTGGAGCAGCCCCAGCATTTT. The chain joins TRBV7-9 to TRBJ1-5; D is uncertain. The CDR3 is 12 residues long. V dropped 5 bases and J dropped 7 bases, with 9 bases sitting between them. The germline V gene encodes CDR1 SEHNR and CDR2 FQNEAQ (reference sequence).

J is TRBJ2-7 and V is TRBV4-2, with TRBD2 identical over 9 bases. The ends lost 10 bases at V and 0 bases at J; junction bases unmatched: 7. Germline values: CDR1 LGHNA, CDR2 YNFKEQ. This CDR3 is built from 14 residues. CDR3 region: CATTAGGSSYEQYF. CDR3 DNA sequence: TGTGCCACTACGGCGGGAGGGAGCTCCTACGAGCAGTACTTC.

The V and J genes are TRBV10-3 and TRBJ2-7; 7 nucleotides match TRBD2. The CDR3 is 13 residues long. Germline CDR1 ENHRY, CDR2 SYGVKD. With V trimmed by 4 bases and J by 6 bases, 6 bases remained unmatched. The CDR3 DNA sequence: TGTGCCATCAGTGGGGGGGGGTCGGTCGAGCAGTACTTC. Translation: CAISGGGSVEQYF.

The rearrangement uses TRBV2 and TRBJ2-1; 12 nucleotides agree with TRBD2. The junction had 5 bases not matched to a gene; V was cut back by 8 bases and J by 3 bases. Per the germline V gene, CDR1 is SNHLY and CDR2 is FYNNEI. CDR3 size: 15 residues. This CDR3 is CASSASGGGYNEQFF. CDR3 nucleotide sequence: TGTGCCAGCTCGGCTAGCGGGGGGGGCTACAATGAGCAGTTCTTC.

This sequence joins TRBV7-9 and TRBJ1-5; D call uncertain. The CDR3 is 12 amino acids. V was pared by 2 bases and J by 4 bases, with 3 bases between. Looked up from germline, CDR1 is SEHNR and CDR2 is FQNEAQ (reference sequence). CDR3: CASSLQNQPQHF. The CDR3 DNA follows: TGTGCCAGCAGCTTACAAAATCAGCCCCAGCATTTT.

The chain recombines TRBV23-1 with TRBJ2-2; weak D call: TRBD1 (6 bases). TRBV23-1 is an ORF, and what it does is uncertain. V was shortened by 0 bases and J by 5 bases, with 10 bases between the two germline ends. The CDR3 runs to 15 residues. The CDR3 DNA reads TGCGCCAGCAGTCAATCCGGGACACCAACCGGGGAGCTGTTTTTT. Translated, it gives CASSQSGTPTGELFF.

The chain couples TRBV27 to TRBJ2-7, with a weak D call TRBD1 (6 bases). The CDR3 is 14 residues long. Looked up from germline, CDR1 is MNHEY and CDR2 is SMNVEV (reference sequence). Trimming removed 5 bases at V and 2 bases at J, with 13 bases between. For the CDR3, the DNA is TGTGCCAGCAGTCCTAGCCAGGGGCCCTACGAGCAGTACTTC. Its translation: CASSPSQGPYEQYF.

V usage is TRBV15 and J usage is TRBJ2-4; weak D call: TRBD1 (6 bases). Per the germline V gene, CDR1 is LNHNV and CDR2 is YYDKDF (reference sequence). This CDR3 comprises 15 residues. The V end lost 3 bases, the J end lost 7 bases, and 16 bases lay between the germline ends. The CDR3 loop reads CATSSPTSQGNIQYF. The CDR3 region has the DNA TGTGCCACCAGCAGTCCAACATCTCAGGGGAACATTCAGTACTTC.

The CDR3 sequence is CASSRSGTGRIFSGYTF. The CDR3 DNA reads TGTGCCAGCAGCCGTTCCGGGACAGGGAGGATTTTCTCCGGCTACACCTTC. This chain connects TRBV11-2 to TRBJ1-2; the match to TRBD1 covers 9 bases. This CDR3 region has 17 residues. Germline-derived CDR1 and CDR2 are SGHAT and FQNNGV. The ends lost 5 bases at V and 8 bases at J; junction bases unmatched: 18.

Here the CDR3 DNA reads TGTGCCAGTAGTCTTACTAGCGGGGGATTGGGGGCCGAGACCCAGTACTTC. Translating gives CASSLTSGGLGAETQYF. The chain combines TRBV19 with TRBJ2-5, with TRBD2 identical over 11 bases. The CDR3 loop spans 17 amino acids. V lost 5 bases to trimming and J lost 5 bases; unmatched junction nucleotides: 13. Germline assignment: CDR1 LNHDA and CDR2 SQIVND (reference sequence). Full variable domain (outside the CDR3, taken from reference TRBV19 and TRBJ2-5): DGGITQSPKYLFRKEGQNVTLSCEQNLNHDAMYWYRQDPGQGLRLIYYSQIVNDFQKGDIAEGYSVSREKKESFPLTVTSAQKNPTAFYLCASSLTSGGLGAETQYFGPGTRLLVL.

The chain links TRBV6-4 to TRBJ1-2, with 8 bases that match TRBD1. The V gene's germline CDR1 is MRHNA and CDR2 SNTAGT. The CDR3 loop spans 15 amino acids. The V and J ends lost 5 bases and 5 bases, in that order; junction bases with no gene match: 10. CDR3 protein: CASSSGQGVRYGYTF. The CDR3 DNA reads TGTGCCAGCAGTAGCGGACAGGGAGTACGGTATGGCTACACCTTC.

The chain has TRBV2 and TRBJ1-4; TRBD1 aligns across 10 bases. The V gene end was trimmed by 7 bases and the J gene end by 6 bases; junction bases not matched to a gene: 8. This CDR3 is built from 15 residues. Germline V lookup: CDR1 SNHLY, CDR2 FYNNEI. Here the CDR3 reads CASKGQGQVYEKLFF. In nucleotides, the CDR3 is TGTGCCAGCAAGGGACAGGGGCAGGTCTATGAAAAACTGTTTTTT.